Below, 2 T cell receptor beta chains from the same sample are listed, as sequenced in a study of cytomegalovirus exposure and HLA in healthy donors. In the PCR, 60 Vbeta and 13 Jbeta primers were used. Sequencing used immunoSEQ multiplex PCR; TCRdb keeps in-frame clones, though not all of them. The sample consists of 150,000 to 200,000 clones, around 77% of them appearing once. The sample was PBMCs. The receptors were gathered from a man in his 60s in good health and CMV-seronegative.

This clone occurred a few times. The chain combines TRBV18 with TRBJ1-2; D unresolved. Germline CDR1 KGHSH, CDR2 LQKENI. CDR3 length: 14 residues. V lost 2 bases and J 0 bases, leaving 7 bases between the germline ends. CDR3 in DNA: TGTGCCAGCTCACCAACCGAGTCTAACTATGGCTACACCTTC. Protein: CASSPTESNYGYTF.

V gene TRBV6-5 combines with J gene TRBJ1-1; tentatively, D is TRBD1 (6 bases). Trimming pared 2 bases from V and 11 bases from J, leaving 15 bases between. Germline V gives CDR1 MNHEY, CDR2 SVGAGI. The CDR3 loop spans 13 amino acids. In DNA, the CDR3 is TGTGCCAGCAGTTACACTAAACAGGGTTCGGCTTTCTTT. Encoded protein: CASSYTKQGSAFF.